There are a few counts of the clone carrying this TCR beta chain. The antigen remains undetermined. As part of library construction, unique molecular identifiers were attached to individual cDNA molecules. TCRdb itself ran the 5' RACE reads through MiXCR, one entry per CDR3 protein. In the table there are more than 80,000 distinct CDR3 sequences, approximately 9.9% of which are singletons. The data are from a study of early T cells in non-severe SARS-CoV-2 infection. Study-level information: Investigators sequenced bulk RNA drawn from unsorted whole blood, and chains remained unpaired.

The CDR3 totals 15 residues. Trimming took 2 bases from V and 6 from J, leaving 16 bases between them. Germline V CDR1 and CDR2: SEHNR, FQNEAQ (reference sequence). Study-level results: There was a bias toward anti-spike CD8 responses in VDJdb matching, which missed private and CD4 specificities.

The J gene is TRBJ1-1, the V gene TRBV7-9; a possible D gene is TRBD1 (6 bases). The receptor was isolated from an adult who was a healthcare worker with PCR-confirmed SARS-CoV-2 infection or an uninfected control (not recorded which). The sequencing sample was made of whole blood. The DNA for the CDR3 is TGTGCCAGCAGCTTAATTCCGGGGGCGCGGGCTGAAGCTTTCTTT. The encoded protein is CASSLIPGARAEAFF.